These 12 T cell receptor beta chains were sequenced from one sample in a study of blood T cell repertoires in COVID-19. The data were produced by immunoSEQ multiplex PCR, yet TCRdb's version contains in-frame clones alone and is incomplete. This sample has some 200,000 clones, with 80% to 85% found just once. Sequenced input: peripheral blood. The receptor set was obtained from a woman older than 75 with active or convalescent COVID-19.

The chain is built from TRBV18 and TRBJ1-1, with D perhaps TRBD1 (6 bases). Germline values: CDR1 KGHSH, CDR2 LQKENI. The CDR3 runs 16 residues. Trimming took off 1 base at V and 1 base at J, with 13 bases between the two ends. The CDR3 sequence is CASSPLSVRGNTEAFF. In nucleotides, the CDR3 is TGTGCCAGCTCACCACTCTCGGTCAGGGGGAACACTGAAGCTTTCTTT.

The rearrangement links TRBV28 to TRBJ2-4; 7 nucleotides agree with TRBD1. The CDR3 length is 14 residues. Unmatched junction bases numbered 7, after V lost 3 bases and J lost 8 bases. Germline loops: CDR1 MDHEN, CDR2 SYDVKM. The CDR3 loop reads CASSFSDRDYIQYF. The CDR3 DNA follows: TGTGCCAGCAGTTTTTCCGACAGGGATTACATTCAGTACTTC.

The chain has TRBV5-1 and TRBJ1-5; D unresolved. Germline lookup yields CDR1 SGHRS and CDR2 YFSETQ. The germline V and J ends were trimmed by 0 bases and 7 bases, with 11 bases remaining between them. This CDR3 has 14 residues. Here the CDR3 DNA reads TGCGCCAGCAGCTTGGGCGGGTTAGGGCAGCCCCAGCATTTT. Translating gives CASSLGGLGQPQHF.

The chain joins TRBV11-2 to TRBJ1-1; D uncertain. Trimming shortened V by 2 bases and J by 1 base, and 2 bases separated the two germline ends. Germline V CDR1 and CDR2: SGHAT, FQNNGV. This CDR3 comprises 12 residues. CDR3 amino acids: CASSLQNTEAFF. DNA for the CDR3: TGTGCCAGCAGCTTACAGAACACTGAAGCTTTCTTT.

V usage is TRBV7-6 and J usage is TRBJ2-3; no firm D call. Trimming took 2 bases from V and 2 from J, leaving 2 bases between them. The germline gives CDR1 SGHVS, CDR2 FNYEAQ. This CDR3 is built from 12 residues. CDR3 coding DNA: TGTGCCAGCAGCTTACTCACAGATACGCAGTATTTT. Its protein product is CASSLLTDTQYF.

The CDR3 DNA sequence: TGTGCCAGCAGAGTGGGGACCGGGACACTAAATGAGCAGTTCTTC. This codes for CASRVGTGTLNEQFF. The chain has TRBV27 and TRBJ2-1, with TRBD1 as a possible D gene (6 bases). Germline-derived CDR1 and CDR2 are MNHEY and SMNVEV (reference sequence). The ends were cut back, 6 bases at V and 7 bases at J, with 19 bases in the middle. The CDR3 has 15 amino acids.

This sequence joins TRBV21-1 and TRBJ2-7; the D call TRBD1 from the table was never checked on the DNA. TRBV21-1 is flagged as a pseudogene. This CDR3 contains 15 residues. CDR3 region: CASSNWDTETYEQYF. CDR3 DNA sequence: TGTGCCAGCAGCAACTGGGACACCGAGACCTACGAGCAGTACTTC.

J is TRBJ2-2 and V is TRBV5-4; the match to TRBD1 covers 7 bases. In germline, CDR1 is SGHNT, CDR2 YYREEE (reference sequence). J was trimmed by 2 bases and V by 1 base; bases with no gene match: 2. The length of the CDR3 is 15 residues. CDR3 loop: CASSLRTGNTGELFF. The CDR3 nucleotides are TGTGCCAGCAGCTTGCGGACAGGCAACACCGGGGAGCTGTTTTTT.

The rearrangement links TRBV5-6 to TRBJ2-5; 10 bases are a match to TRBD1. Unmatched junction bases numbered 6, after V lost 4 bases and J lost 3 bases. This CDR3 spans 15 amino acids. Germline V CDR1 and CDR2: SGHDT, YYEEEE. For the CDR3, the DNA is TGTGCCAGCAGCCCCGCGGACAGGGGGAAAGAGACCCAGTACTTC. Its protein is CASSPADRGKETQYF.

CDR3 coding DNA: TGTGCCACCAGCAGCCGGGACAGGGGGCGAACTGAAGCTTTCTTT. Translation gives CATSSRDRGRTEAFF. The rearrangement links TRBV15 to TRBJ1-1; 12 bases fit TRBD1. Looked up from germline, CDR1 is LNHNV and CDR2 is YYDKDF (reference sequence). The ends lost 3 bases at V and 5 bases at J; junction bases unmatched: 4. The CDR3 consists of 15 residues.

The V gene is TRBV15, the J gene TRBJ2-7; 9 positions match TRBD1. With 4 bases clipped from V and 4 bases from J, the junction kept 8 bases outside the gene matches. The CDR3 covers 15 residues. Germline CDR1 and CDR2: LNHNV and YYDKDF (reference sequence). CDR3 sequence reads: CATSTLTGGGYEQYF. CDR3 in DNA: TGTGCCACCAGCACCCTTACAGGGGGCGGGTACGAGCAGTACTTC.

This chain links TRBV5-6 with TRBJ1-4; no firm D call. From germline, CDR1 is SGHDT and CDR2 YYEEEE. This CDR3 contains 15 residues. V gave up 4 bases and J gave up 7 bases, with 17 bases separating them. The CDR3 spells CASSTQTEGGEKLFF. The CDR3 region has the DNA TGTGCCAGCAGCACCCAGACGGAGGGTGGTGAAAAACTGTTTTTT.